This T cell receptor beta chain was retrieved from a study of STAT3 mutations in large granular lymphocyte leukemia. Broader study findings: Every T-LGLL patient had at least one immunodominant TCRbeta clonotype. All newly emerging clones after therapy were STAT3 wild type.

In this sample, this clone turned up once. Its antigen is not identified. Repertoires were generated with immunoSEQ multiplex PCR, while TCRdb's copy carries only in-frame clones and drops some. Among more than 9,500 clones listed, roughly 76% were seen once. The CDR3 covers 12 residues. Germline-derived CDR1 and CDR2 are GTSNPN and SVGIG (reference sequence). V was shortened by 0 bases and J by 6 bases, with 5 bases between the two germline ends. The source material was peripheral blood mononuclear cells. V usage is TRBV30 and J usage is TRBJ2-2; D is uncertain. The origin of this receptor is a man in his sixties with T-cell large granular lymphocyte leukemia. Some clones in this sample may be carry-over from other donors' samples. CDR3 amino acids: CAWSVRAGELFF. The CDR3 DNA is TGTGCCTGGAGTGTAAGGGCCGGGGAGCTGTTTTTT.